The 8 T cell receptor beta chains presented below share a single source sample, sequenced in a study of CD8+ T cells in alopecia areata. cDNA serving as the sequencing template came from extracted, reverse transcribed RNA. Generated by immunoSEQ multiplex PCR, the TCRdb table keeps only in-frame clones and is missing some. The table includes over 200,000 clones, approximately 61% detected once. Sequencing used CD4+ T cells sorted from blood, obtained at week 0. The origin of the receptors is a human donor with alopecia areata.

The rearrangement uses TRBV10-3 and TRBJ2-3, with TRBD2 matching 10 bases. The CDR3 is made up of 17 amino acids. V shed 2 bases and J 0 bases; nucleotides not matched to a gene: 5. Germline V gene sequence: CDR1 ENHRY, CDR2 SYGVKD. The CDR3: CAISERTSGSSTDTQYF. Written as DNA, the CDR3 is TGTGCCATCAGTGAGAGGACTAGCGGCTCTAGCACAGATACGCAGTATTTT.

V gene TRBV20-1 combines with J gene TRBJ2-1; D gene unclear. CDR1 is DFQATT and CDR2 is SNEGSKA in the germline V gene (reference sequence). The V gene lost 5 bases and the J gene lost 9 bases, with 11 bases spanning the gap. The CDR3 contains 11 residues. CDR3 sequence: CSAAPATEQFF. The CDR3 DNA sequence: TGCAGTGCTGCGCCGGCTACTGAGCAGTTCTTC.

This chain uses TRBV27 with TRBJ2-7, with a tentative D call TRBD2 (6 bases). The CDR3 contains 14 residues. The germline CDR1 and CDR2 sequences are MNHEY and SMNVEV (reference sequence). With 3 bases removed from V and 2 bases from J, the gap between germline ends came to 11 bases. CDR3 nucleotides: TGTGCCAGCAGTTTTTCTAGCGCGACCTACGAGCAGTACTTC. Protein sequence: CASSFSSATYEQYF.

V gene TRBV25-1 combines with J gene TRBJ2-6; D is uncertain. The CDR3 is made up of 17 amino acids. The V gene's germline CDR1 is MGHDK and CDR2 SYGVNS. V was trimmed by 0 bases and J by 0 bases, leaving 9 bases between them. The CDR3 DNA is TGTGCCAGCAGTGAATATGGCGCCAACTCTGGGGCCAACGTCCTGACTTTC. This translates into CASSEYGANSGANVLTF.

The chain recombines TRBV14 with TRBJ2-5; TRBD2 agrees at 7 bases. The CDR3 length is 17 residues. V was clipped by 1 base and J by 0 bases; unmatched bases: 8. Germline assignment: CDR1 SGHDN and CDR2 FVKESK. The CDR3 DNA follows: TGTGCCAGCAGCCAAGTTAAGGCGGGAGCGTACCAAGAGACCCAGTACTTC. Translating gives CASSQVKAGAYQETQYF.

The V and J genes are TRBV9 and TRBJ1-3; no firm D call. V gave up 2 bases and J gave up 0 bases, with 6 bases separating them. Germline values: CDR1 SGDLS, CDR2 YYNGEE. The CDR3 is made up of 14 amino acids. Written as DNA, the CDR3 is TGTGCCAGCAGCGTTGAGAGCTCTGGAAACACCATATATTTT. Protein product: CASSVESSGNTIYF.

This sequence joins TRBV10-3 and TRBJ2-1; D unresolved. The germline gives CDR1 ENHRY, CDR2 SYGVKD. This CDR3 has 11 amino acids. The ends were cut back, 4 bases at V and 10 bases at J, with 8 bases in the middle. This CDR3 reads CAISGRSEQFF. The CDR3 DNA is TGTGCCATCAGTGGCCGCTCGGAGCAGTTCTTC.

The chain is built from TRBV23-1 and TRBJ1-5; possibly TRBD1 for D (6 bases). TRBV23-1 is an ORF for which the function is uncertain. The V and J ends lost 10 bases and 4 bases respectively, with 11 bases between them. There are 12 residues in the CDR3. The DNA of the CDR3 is TGCGCCACCATAGACAGGAATCAGCCCCAGCATTTT. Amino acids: CATIDRNQPQHF.